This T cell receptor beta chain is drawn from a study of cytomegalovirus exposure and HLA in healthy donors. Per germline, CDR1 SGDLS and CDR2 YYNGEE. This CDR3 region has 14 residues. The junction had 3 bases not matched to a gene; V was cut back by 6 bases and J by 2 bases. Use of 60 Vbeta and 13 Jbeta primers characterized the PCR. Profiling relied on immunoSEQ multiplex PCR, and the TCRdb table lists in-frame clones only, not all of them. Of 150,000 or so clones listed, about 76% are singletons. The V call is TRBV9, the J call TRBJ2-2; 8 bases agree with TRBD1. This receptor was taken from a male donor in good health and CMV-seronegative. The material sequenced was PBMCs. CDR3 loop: CASMQGANTGELFF. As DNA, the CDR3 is TGTGCCAGCATGCAGGGGGCCAACACCGGGGAGCTGTTTTTT.